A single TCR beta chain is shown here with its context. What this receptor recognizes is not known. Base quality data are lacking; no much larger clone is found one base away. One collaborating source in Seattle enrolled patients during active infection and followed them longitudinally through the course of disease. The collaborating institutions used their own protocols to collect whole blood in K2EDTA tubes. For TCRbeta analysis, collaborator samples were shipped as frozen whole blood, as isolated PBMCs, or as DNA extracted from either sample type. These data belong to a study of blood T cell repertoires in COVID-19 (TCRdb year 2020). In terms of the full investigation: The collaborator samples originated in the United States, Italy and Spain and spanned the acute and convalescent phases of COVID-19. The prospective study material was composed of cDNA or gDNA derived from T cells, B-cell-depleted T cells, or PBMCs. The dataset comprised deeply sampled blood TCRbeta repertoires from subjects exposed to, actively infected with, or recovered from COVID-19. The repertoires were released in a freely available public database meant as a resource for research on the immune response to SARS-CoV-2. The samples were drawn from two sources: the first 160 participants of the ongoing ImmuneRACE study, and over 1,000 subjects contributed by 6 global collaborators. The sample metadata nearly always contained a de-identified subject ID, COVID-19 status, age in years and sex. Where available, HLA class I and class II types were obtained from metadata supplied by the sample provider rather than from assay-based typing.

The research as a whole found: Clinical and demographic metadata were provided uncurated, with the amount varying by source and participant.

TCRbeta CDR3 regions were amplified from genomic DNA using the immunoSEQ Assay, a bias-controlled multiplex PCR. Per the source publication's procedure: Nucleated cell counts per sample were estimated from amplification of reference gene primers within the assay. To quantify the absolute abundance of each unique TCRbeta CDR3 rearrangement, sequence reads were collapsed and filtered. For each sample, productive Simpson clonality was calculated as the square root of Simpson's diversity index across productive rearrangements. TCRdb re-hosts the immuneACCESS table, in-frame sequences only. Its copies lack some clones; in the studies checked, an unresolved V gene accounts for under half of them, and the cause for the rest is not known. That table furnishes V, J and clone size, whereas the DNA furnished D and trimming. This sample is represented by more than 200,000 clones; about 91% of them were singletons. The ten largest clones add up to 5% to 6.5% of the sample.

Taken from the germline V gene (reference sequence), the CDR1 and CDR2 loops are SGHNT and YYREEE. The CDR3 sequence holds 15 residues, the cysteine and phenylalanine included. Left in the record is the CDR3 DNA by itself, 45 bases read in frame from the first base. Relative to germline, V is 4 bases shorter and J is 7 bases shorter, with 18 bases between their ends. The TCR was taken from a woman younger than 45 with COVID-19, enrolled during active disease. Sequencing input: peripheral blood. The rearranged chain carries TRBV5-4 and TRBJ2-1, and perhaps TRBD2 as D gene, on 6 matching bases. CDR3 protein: CASSPFPGRGNEQFF. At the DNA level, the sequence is TGTGCCAGCAGCCCCTTTCCGGGGCGGGGAAATGAGCAGTTCTTC.